Described below is a single TCR beta chain sequence and its context. Antigen: not known. These data are taken from a study of cytomegalovirus exposure and HLA in healthy donors. The primer mix had 60 Vbeta and 13 Jbeta primers. Some clones are missing from TCRdb's copy, which holds only in-frame ones; the method was immunoSEQ multiplex PCR. The sample includes 150,000 to 200,000 clones, around 80% seen only once; the top ten take 6.3%. Study findings and constraints: Sequencing depth roughly uniform across donors was assumed in presence/absence analyses.

Germline loops: CDR1 SGHTS, CDR2 YDEGEE. The CDR3 contains 14 residues. The germline V and J ends were trimmed by 1 base and 7 bases, with 9 bases remaining between them. The receptor was isolated from a male donor in good health and CMV-seropositive. The chain recombines TRBV5-8 with TRBJ1-6, with a weak D call TRBD1 (6 bases). Sample: PBMCs. Here the CDR3 DNA reads TGTGCCAGCAGCTTGCGGACAGCGAATTCACCCCTCCACTTT. This encodes CASSLRTANSPLHF.